This paragraph covers one T cell receptor (beta chain) sequence. The V and J ends lost 6 bases and 4 bases respectively, with 9 bases between them. CDR3 length: 13 amino acids. CDR1 MGHDK and CDR2 SYGVNS come from the germline V gene. This sample was included in a study of shared clonotypes between healthy human individuals. The repertoire was sequenced with immunoSEQ multiplex PCR; TCRdb's copy has only in-frame clones and lacks some. The sample contains fewer than 650,000 clones, about 80% of which appear only once. J is TRBJ1-4 and V is TRBV25-1, with unresolved D. Sequenced input: PBMCs. This receptor was obtained from a woman between 35 and 50 years old in good health. Some clones in this sample may be carry-over from other donors' samples. The DNA of the CDR3 is TGTGCCAGCAGGCGGAGCGATAATGAAAAACTGTTTTTT. Protein product: CASRRSDNEKLFF.